This T cell receptor (beta chain) was captured in a study of shared clonotypes between healthy human individuals. Study conclusions and caveats: Clonotype sharing across a few donors was observed for 4% to 6.5% of naive CD4 clonotypes.

This CDR3 spans 17 amino acids. V gave up 2 bases and J gave up 6 bases, with 18 bases separating them. Germline V gene sequence: CDR1 SGHRS, CDR2 YFSETQ. The table came from immunoSEQ multiplex PCR; TCRdb's copy has only in-frame clones and leaves some out. Among roughly 2.5 million clones listed, more than 90% were seen once. Concerning this clone: Its antigen remains unknown.

Healthy HIV-negative adults without recent acute infections or vaccinations served as donors. The origin of this receptor is a young man in good health. Sequencing was performed on naive CD4+ T cells sorted from blood. Regarding subset: CD45RA+ positively selected. The chain recombines TRBV5-1 with TRBJ2-6, with a tentative D call TRBD1 (5 bases). CDR3 in amino acids: CASSFAGLRGEANVLTF. In DNA, the CDR3 is TGCGCCAGCAGCTTCGCAGGGCTCCGAGGAGAGGCCAACGTCCTGACTTTC.